Presented here are 12 T cell receptor beta chains from one specimen sequenced in a study of blood T cell repertoires in COVID-19. Sequencing used immunoSEQ multiplex PCR; TCRdb keeps in-frame clones, though not all of them. The sample has 300,000 or so clones; under 95% are singletons. Sequencing was carried out using PBMCs or T cells enriched from blood (not recorded which). These receptors were obtained from a man between 60 and 75 years old who had recovered from COVID-19.

The chain employs TRBV19 and TRBJ2-4, with a weak D call TRBD1 (5 bases). The CDR3 has 15 residues. V was shortened by 3 bases and J by 9 bases, with 18 bases between the two germline ends. Germline loops: CDR1 LNHDA, CDR2 SQIVND (reference sequence). The CDR3 is CASSIVFDSGVIQYF. Here the CDR3 DNA reads TGTGCCAGTAGTATCGTATTTGACAGTGGGGTCATTCAGTACTTC. Supplemented by reference TRBV19 and TRBJ2-4, the full variable domain reads DGGITQSPKYLFRKEGQNVTLSCEQNLNHDAMYWYRQDPGQGLRLIYYSQIVNDFQKGDIAEGYSVSREKKESFPLTVTSAQKNPTAFYLCASSIVFDSGVIQYFGAGTRLSVL.

The genes are TRBV15 and TRBJ2-1; 14 bases fit TRBD2. The V gene's germline CDR1 is LNHNV and CDR2 YYDKDF (reference sequence). V gave up 3 bases and J gave up 4 bases; unmatched junction bases: 5. This CDR3 comprises 17 residues. CDR3 amino acids: CATSSRTSGRQYNEQFF. Here the CDR3 DNA reads TGTGCCACCAGCAGTAGGACTAGCGGGAGGCAATACAATGAGCAGTTCTTC.

This clone appeared a single time. V is TRBV15 and J is TRBJ2-5, with D perhaps TRBD2 (5 bases). Trimming pared 1 base from V and 4 bases from J, leaving 10 bases between. There are 14 residues in the CDR3. The germline V gene has CDR1 LNHNV and CDR2 YYDKDF (reference sequence). DNA of the CDR3: TGTGCCACCAGCAGAGTGGCAGGAGGAGAGACCCAGTACTTC. Protein sequence: CATSRVAGGETQYF.

This chain connects TRBV3-1 (or the pseudogene TRBV3-2) to TRBJ2-3; D not resolved. V lost 6 bases and J 0 bases, leaving 4 bases between the germline ends. This CDR3 comprises 12 residues. From germline, CDR1 is LGHDT and CDR2 YNNKEL (reference sequence). Written as DNA, the CDR3 is TGTGCCAGCAGTACTAGCACAGATACGCAGTATTTT. It yields the protein CASSTSTDTQYF.

V is TRBV11-2 and J is TRBJ2-6; possible D gene TRBD1, 6 bases. CDR1 SGHAT and CDR2 FQNNGV come from the germline V gene. The CDR3 contains 18 residues. Trimming pared 0 bases from V and 1 base from J, leaving 13 bases between. The CDR3 loop is CASSLDLFQGSGANVLTF. The CDR3 DNA sequence: TGTGCCAGCAGCTTAGATCTTTTCCAGGGGTCTGGGGCCAACGTCCTGACTTTC.

The chain carries TRBV6-5 and TRBJ1-3; D not certain. The V and J ends lost 6 bases and 0 bases respectively, with 6 bases between them. The CDR3 totals 13 residues. Per the germline V gene, CDR1 is MNHEY and CDR2 is SVGAGI. The CDR3 region has the DNA TGTGCCAGCAGGCCGGGCTCTGGAAACACCATATATTTT. It is translated as CASRPGSGNTIYF.

The CDR3 DNA reads as TGTGCCAGCAGCTTAGCTCAGGGTACGGAAGCTTTCTTT. It is translated as CASSLAQGTEAFF. This chain uses TRBV7-9 with TRBJ1-1; D may be TRBD1 (5 bases). Germline loops: CDR1 SEHNR, CDR2 FQNEAQ (reference sequence). Deletions cut 0 bases from V and 8 bases from J, with 10 bases between. The CDR3 length is 13 residues.

This chain links TRBV5-1 with TRBJ2-1; D is perhaps TRBD1 (5 bases). This CDR3 region has 14 residues. Trimming left V 4 bases short and J 6 bases short, with 14 bases between. From germline, CDR1 is SGHRS and CDR2 YFSETQ. The CDR3 region is CASSLWTPTNEQFF. The CDR3 bases are TGCGCCAGCAGCCTATGGACACCCACCAATGAGCAGTTCTTC.

V is TRBV24-1 and J is TRBJ2-7; 7 bases line up with TRBD1. The V gene end was trimmed by 2 bases and the J gene end by 4 bases; junction bases not matched to a gene: 13. The CDR3 length is 17 residues. Germline assignment: CDR1 KGHDR and CDR2 SFDVKD. CDR3 DNA sequence: TGTGCCACCAGTGATTCCTCACAGGGGCCGAAACGTTACGAGCAGTACTTC. Encoded protein: CATSDSSQGPKRYEQYF.

The V call is TRBV27, the J call TRBJ1-1, with TRBD1 identical over 7 bases. The CDR3 spans 13 residues. J gave up 4 bases and V 5 bases, and 4 bases lay outside the gene matches. The germline CDR1 and CDR2 sequences are MNHEY and SMNVEV (reference sequence). The CDR3: CASSPAGGTEAFF. The CDR3 DNA sequence: TGTGCCAGCAGTCCTGCAGGGGGCACTGAAGCTTTCTTT.

V is TRBV10-3 and J is TRBJ1-1, with D unresolved. From germline, CDR1 is ENHRY and CDR2 SYGVKD. V dropped 4 bases and J dropped 4 bases, with 19 bases sitting between them. CDR3 length: 16 residues. The CDR3 coding sequence is TGTGCCATCAGTGGGGGAGGGTTGAGAGACACCACTGAAGCTTTCTTT. Translation: CAISGGGLRDTTEAFF.

V is TRBV15 and J is TRBJ2-3; D not certain. The CDR3 consists of 15 residues. Germline V gives CDR1 LNHNV, CDR2 YYDKDF (reference sequence). V dropped 3 bases and J dropped 1 base, with 11 bases sitting between them. CDR3 nucleotides: TGTGCCACCAGCAGTATCGGTCCGGGCACAGATACGCAGTATTTT. Amino acids: CATSSIGPGTDTQYF. Based on the CDR3 plus reference TRBV15 and TRBJ2-3, the full variable domain is DAMVIQNPRYQVTQFGKPVTLSCSQTLNHNVMYWYQQKSSQAPKLLFHYYDKDFNNEADTPDNFQSRRPNTSFCFLDIRSPGLGDTAMYLCATSSIGPGTDTQYFGPGTRLTVL.